This TCR beta chain was recorded in a study of cytomegalovirus exposure and HLA in healthy donors. The V gene end was trimmed by 3 bases and the J gene end by 3 bases; junction bases not matched to a gene: 1. Germline V lookup: CDR1 GTSNPN, CDR2 SVGIG (reference sequence). CDR3 length: 14 amino acids. The PCR was carried out with 60 Vbeta primers and 13 Jbeta primers. The method was immunoSEQ multiplex PCR; TCRdb's version includes in-frame clones alone and lacks a portion of them. In the table there are 150,000 to 200,000 clones, 9.5% to 15% of which are singletons. This clone has more than one count but fewer than ten.

V usage is TRBV30 and J usage is TRBJ2-7, with 14 bases aligning to TRBD2. This clonotype was sampled from a man aged 45-60 years in good health and CMV-seropositive. The specimen was PBMCs. The CDR3 coding sequence is TGTGCCTGGAGAGGGACTAGCGGGGGCTACGAGCAGTACTTC. The encoded protein is CAWRGTSGGYEQYF.